This T cell receptor beta chain was identified during a study of cytomegalovirus exposure and HLA in healthy donors. The CDR3 covers 15 residues. Trimming shortened V by 5 bases and J by 4 bases, and 15 bases separated the two germline ends. Looked up from germline, CDR1 is MNHEY and CDR2 is SVGAGI. PCR primers comprised 60 Vbeta and 13 Jbeta primers. Sequenced by immunoSEQ multiplex PCR; TCRdb stores in-frame clones only, minus some. Of around 50,000 clones listed, 80% were seen once; the top ten hold more than 7%. Material for sequencing was PBMCs. V gene TRBV6-5 combines with J gene TRBJ1-5, with a tentative D call TRBD1 (6 bases). The TCR was taken from a man aged 25 to 45 in good health and CMV-seropositive. The CDR3 DNA follows: TGTGCCAGCAGTGGGGGGGACACTCTAAATCAGCCCCAGCATTTT. It codes for CASSGGDTLNQPQHF.